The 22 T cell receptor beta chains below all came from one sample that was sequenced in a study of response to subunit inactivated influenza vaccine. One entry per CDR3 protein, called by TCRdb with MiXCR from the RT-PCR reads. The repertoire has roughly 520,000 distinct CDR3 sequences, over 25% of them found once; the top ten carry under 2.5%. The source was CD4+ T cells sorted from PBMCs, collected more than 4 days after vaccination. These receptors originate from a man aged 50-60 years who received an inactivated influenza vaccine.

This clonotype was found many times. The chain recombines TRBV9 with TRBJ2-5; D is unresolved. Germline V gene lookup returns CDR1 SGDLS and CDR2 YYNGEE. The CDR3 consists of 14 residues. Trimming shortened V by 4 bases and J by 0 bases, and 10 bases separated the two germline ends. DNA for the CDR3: TGTGCCAGCAGCCCCCATGGGTACCAAGAGACCCAGTACTTC. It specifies CASSPHGYQETQYF.

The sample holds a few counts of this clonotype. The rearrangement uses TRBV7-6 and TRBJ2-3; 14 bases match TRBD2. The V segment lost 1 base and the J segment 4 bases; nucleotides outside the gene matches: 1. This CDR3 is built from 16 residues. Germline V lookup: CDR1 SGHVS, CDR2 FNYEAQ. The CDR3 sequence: CASSLGTSGGSDTQYF. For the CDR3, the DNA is TGTGCCAGCAGCTTAGGGACTAGCGGGGGGTCAGATACGCAGTATTTT.

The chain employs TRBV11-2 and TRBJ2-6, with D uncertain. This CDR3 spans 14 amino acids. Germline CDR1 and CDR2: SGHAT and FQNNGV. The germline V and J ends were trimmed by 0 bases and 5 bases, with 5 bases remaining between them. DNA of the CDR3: TGTGCCAGCAGCTTAGAACAGCGGGCCAACGTCCTGACTTTC. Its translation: CASSLEQRANVLTF.

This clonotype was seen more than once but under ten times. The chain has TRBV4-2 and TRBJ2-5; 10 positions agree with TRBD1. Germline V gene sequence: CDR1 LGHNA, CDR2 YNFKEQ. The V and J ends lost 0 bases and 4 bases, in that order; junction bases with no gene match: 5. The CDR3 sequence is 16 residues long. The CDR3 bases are TGTGCCAGCAGCCAAGATTTAGGGGACAGGGGAGAGACCCAGTACTTC. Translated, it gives CASSQDLGDRGETQYF.

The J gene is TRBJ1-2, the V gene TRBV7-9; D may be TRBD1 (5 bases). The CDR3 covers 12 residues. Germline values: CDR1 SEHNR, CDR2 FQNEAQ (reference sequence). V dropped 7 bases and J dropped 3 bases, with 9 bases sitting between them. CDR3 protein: CASTAGHYGYTF. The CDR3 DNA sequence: TGTGCCAGCACAGCGGGGCACTATGGCTACACCTTC.

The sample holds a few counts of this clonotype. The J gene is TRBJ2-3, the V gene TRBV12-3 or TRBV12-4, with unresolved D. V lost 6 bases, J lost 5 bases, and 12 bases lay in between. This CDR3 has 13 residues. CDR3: CASSPPDEDTQYF. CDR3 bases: TGTGCCAGCAGCCCCCCGGACGAAGATACGCAGTATTTT.

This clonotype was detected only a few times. CDR3 in DNA: TGTGCCAGCAGCCCGAGGGGTAGTCCCGAGCTTAACTATGGCTACACCTTC. This translates into CASSPRGSPELNYGYTF. The J gene is TRBJ1-2, the V gene TRBV11-1, with D possibly matching TRBD1 (5 bases). Germline-derived CDR1 and CDR2 are SGHAT and FQDESV (reference sequence). The CDR3 runs to 17 residues. The V and J ends lost 5 bases and 1 base respectively, with 20 bases between them.

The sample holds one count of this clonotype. Written as DNA, the CDR3 is TGCAGTGCCACCGTCCAGCGGGGGGGCCCAGATACGCAGTATTTT. It specifies CSATVQRGGPDTQYF. The chain uses TRBV20-1 and TRBJ2-3; TRBD2 matches at 10 bases. The CDR3 runs 15 residues. Germline CDR1 and CDR2: DFQATT and SNEGSKA (reference sequence). After removal of 6 bases from V and 4 bases from J, the junction contained 10 bases not matched to a gene.

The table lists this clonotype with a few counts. CDR3 bases: TGTGCCAGCAGTTTAGGGGGGGGTACCCCCGGGCAAGAGACCCAGTACTTC. It codes for CASSLGGGTPGQETQYF. This chain links TRBV12-3 or TRBV12-4 with TRBJ2-5; 7 bases are shared with TRBD2. This CDR3 region has 17 residues. V shed 1 base and J 2 bases; nucleotides not matched to a gene: 10.

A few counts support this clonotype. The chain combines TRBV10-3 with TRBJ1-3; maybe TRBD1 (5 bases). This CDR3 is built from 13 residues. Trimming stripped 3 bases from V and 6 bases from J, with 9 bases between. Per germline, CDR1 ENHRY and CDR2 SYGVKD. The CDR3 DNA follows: TGTGCCATCAGTGACGGGGGTTTAAACACCATATATTTT. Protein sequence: CAISDGGLNTIYF.

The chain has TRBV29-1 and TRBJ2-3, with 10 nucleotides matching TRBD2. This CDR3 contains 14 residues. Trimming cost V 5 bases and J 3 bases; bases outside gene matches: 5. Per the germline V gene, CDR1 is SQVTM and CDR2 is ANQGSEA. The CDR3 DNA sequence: TGCAGCGTTTCACCGGGACTAGCGACAGATACGCAGTATTTT. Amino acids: CSVSPGLATDTQYF.

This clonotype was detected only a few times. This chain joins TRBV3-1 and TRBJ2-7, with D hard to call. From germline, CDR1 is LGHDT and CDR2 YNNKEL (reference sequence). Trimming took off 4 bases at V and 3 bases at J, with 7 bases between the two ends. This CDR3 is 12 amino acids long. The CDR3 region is CASSPSDYEQYF. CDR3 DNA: TGTGCCAGCAGCCCGTCGGACTACGAGCAGTACTTC.

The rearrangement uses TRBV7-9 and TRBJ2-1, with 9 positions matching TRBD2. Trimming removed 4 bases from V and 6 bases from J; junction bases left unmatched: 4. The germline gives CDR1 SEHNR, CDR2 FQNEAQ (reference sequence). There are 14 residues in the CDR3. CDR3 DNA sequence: TGTGCCAGCAGCTCCAGCGGGGGGTTCAATGAGCAGTTCTTC. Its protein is CASSSSGGFNEQFF.

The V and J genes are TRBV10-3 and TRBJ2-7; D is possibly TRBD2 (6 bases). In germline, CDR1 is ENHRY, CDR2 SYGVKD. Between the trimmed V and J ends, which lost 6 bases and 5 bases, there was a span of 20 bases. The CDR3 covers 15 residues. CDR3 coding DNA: TGTGCCATCAGCCCGAGTGAGGCGGGGCAGAACGAGCAGTACTTC. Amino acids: CAISPSEAGQNEQYF.

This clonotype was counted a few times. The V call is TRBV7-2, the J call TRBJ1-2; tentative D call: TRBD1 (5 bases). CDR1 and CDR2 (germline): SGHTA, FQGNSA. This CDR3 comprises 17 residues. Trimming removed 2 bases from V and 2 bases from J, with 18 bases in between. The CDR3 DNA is TGTGCCAGCAGCTTAACTGGGGCCTCCCGGGCGAACTATGGCTACACCTTC. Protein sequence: CASSLTGASRANYGYTF.

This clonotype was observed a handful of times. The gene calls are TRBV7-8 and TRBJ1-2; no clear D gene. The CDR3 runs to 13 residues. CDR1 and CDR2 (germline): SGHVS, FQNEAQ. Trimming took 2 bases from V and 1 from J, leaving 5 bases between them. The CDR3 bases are TGTGCCAGCAGCTTATACATTAACTATGGCTACACCTTC. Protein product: CASSLYINYGYTF.

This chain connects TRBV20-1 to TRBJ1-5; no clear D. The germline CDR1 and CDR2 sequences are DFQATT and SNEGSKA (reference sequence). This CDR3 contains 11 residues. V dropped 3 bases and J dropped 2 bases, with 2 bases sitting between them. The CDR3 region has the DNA TGCAGTGCTAGTGGCAATCAGCCCCAGCATTTT. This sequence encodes CSASGNQPQHF.

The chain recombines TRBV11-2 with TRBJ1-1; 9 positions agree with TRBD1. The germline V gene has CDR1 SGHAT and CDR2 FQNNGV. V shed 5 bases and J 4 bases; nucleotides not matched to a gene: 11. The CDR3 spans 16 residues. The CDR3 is CASSPLDGTGFTEAFF. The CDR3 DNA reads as TGTGCCAGCAGCCCCCTGGACGGGACAGGGTTCACTGAAGCTTTCTTT.

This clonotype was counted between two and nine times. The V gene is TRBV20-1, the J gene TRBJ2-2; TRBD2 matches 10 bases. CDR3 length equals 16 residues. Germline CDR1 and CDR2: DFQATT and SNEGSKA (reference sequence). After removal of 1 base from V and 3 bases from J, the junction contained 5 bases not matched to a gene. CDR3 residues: CSARASGSGYTGELFF. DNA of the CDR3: TGCAGTGCTAGAGCTAGCGGGAGTGGGTACACCGGGGAGCTGTTTTTT.

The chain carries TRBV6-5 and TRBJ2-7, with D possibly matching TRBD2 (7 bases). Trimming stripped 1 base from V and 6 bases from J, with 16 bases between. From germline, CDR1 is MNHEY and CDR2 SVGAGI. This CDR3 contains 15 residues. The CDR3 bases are TGTGCCAGCAGTTACTGGGGGGGCACGGGTAGCGAGCAGTACTTC. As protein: CASSYWGGTGSEQYF.

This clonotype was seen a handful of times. DNA of the CDR3: TGTGCCAGCAGTTTAAGGGGGACTAGCCATACCTACGAGCAGTACTTC. It encodes CASSLRGTSHTYEQYF. The chain links TRBV12-3 or TRBV12-4 to TRBJ2-7; 9 bases align to TRBD2. The CDR3 covers 16 residues. J gave up 2 bases and V 2 bases, and 7 bases lay outside the gene matches.

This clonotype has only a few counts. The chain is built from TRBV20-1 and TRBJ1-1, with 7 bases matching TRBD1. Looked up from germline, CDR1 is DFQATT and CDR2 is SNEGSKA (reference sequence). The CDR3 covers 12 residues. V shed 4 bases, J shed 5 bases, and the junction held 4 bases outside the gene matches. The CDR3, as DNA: TGCAGTGCTAAGACAGGGAGTACTGAAGCTTTCTTT. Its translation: CSAKTGSTEAFF.